The clone carrying this TCR beta chain was seen a few times. Its antigen is still unknown. A J-beta primer mix and a sample-barcoded 5' primer were used in a second PCR of about 7 to 12 cycles. TCRdb redid the calling of the 5' RACE reads with MiXCR, one entry per CDR3 protein. This sample has 790,000 or so distinct CDR3 sequences; about 47% occur once, and the top ten carry 18%. This entry is derived from a study of blood T cells in healthy people across ages. The study, taken as a whole, reports: Strongly correlated with naive T cell percentage was TCR beta diversity.

The CDR3 consists of 16 residues. V was pared by 0 bases and J by 4 bases, with 4 bases of the junction left unmatched. Per the germline V gene, CDR1 is MNHNS and CDR2 is SASEGT. The V gene is TRBV6-1, the J gene TRBJ2-3; 10 positions agree with TRBD2. Input material: blood. The sequence derives from a man older than 75 in good health. Here the CDR3 DNA reads TGTGCCAGCAGTGAAGCGCTAGCGGGGGTGTCAGATACGCAGTATTTT. This sequence encodes CASSEALAGVSDTQYF.